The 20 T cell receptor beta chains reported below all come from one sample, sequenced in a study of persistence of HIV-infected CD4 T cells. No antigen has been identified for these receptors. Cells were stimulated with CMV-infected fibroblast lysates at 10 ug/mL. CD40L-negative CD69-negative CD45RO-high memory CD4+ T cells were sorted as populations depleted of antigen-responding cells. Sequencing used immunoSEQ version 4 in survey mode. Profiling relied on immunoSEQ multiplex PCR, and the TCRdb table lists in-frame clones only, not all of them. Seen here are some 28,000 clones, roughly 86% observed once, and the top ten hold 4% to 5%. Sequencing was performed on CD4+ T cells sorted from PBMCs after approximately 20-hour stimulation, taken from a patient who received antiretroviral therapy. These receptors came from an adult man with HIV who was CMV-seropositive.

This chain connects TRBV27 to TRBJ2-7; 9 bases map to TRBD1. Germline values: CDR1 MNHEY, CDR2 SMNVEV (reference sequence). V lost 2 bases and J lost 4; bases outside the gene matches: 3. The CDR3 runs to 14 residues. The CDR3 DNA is TGTGCCAGCAGTTTAGACAGGGGGGGATACGAGCAGTACTTC. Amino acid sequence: CASSLDRGGYEQYF.

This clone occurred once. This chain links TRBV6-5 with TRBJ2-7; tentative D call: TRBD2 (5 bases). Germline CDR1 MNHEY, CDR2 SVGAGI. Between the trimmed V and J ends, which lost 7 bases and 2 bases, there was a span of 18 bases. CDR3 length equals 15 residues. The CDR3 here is CASKPRAGSTYEQYF. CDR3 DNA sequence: TGTGCCAGCAAGCCTAGGGCGGGCTCGACCTACGAGCAGTACTTC.

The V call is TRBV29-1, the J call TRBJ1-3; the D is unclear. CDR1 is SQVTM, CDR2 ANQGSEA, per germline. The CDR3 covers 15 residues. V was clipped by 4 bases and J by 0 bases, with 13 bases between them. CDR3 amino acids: CSVGVGLSSGNTIYF. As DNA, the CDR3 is TGCAGCGTTGGAGTAGGTCTCAGCTCTGGAAACACCATATATTTT.

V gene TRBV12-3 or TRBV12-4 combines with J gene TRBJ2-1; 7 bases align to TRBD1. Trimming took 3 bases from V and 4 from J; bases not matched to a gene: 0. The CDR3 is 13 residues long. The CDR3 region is CASSLGQYNEQFF. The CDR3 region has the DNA TGTGCCAGCAGTTTGGGACAGTACAATGAGCAGTTCTTC.

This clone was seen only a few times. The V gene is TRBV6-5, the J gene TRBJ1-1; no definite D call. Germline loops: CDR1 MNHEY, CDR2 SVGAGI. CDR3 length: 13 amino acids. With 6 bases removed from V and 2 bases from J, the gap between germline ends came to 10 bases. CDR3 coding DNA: TGTGCCAGCAGACATAAGGCTAACACTGAAGCTTTCTTT. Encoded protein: CASRHKANTEAFF.

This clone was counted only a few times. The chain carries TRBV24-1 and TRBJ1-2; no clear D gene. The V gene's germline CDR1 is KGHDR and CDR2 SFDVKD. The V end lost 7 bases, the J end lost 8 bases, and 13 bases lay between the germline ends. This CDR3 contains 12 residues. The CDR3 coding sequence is TGTGCCACCAGCGGATCATCGGGAGGCTACACCTTC. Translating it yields CATSGSSGGYTF.

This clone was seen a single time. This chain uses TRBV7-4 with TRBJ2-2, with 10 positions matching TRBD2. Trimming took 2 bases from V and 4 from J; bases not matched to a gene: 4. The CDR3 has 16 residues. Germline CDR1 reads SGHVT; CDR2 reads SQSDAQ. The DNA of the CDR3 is TGTGCCAGCAGCTTAAGTGGGACTAGCGTCACCGGGGAGCTGTTTTTT. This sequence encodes CASSLSGTSVTGELFF.

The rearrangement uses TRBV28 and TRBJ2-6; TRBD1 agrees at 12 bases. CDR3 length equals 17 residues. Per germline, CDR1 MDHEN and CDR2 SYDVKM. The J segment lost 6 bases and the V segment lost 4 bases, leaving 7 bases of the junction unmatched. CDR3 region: CASSSGTGGTLANVLTF. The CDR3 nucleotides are TGTGCCAGCAGTTCCGGGACAGGGGGCACCCTGGCCAACGTCCTGACTTTC. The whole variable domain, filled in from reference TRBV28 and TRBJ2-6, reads DVKVTQSSRYLVKRTGEKVFLECVQDMDHENMFWYRQDPGLGLRLIYFSYDVKMKEKGDIPEGYSVSREKKERFSLILESASTNQTSMYLCASSSGTGGTLANVLTFGAGSRLTVL.

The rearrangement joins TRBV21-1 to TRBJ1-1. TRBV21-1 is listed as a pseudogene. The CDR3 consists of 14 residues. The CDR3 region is CASSKGGGAAEAFF. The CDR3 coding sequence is TGTGCCAGCAGCAAAGGTGGGGGTGCGGCTGAAGCTTTCTTT.

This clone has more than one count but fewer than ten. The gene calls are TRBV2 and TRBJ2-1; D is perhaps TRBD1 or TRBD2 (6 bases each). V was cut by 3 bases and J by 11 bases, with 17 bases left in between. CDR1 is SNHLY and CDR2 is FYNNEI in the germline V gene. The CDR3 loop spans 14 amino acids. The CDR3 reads CASSDLRRGAQQFF. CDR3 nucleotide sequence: TGTGCCAGCAGTGACTTGAGGAGGGGGGCACAGCAGTTCTTC.

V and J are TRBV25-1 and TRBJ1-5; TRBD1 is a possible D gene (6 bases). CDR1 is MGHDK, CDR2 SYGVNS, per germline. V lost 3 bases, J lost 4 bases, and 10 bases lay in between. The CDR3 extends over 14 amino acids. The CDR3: CASSEQGPNQPQHF. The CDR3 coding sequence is TGTGCCAGCAGTGAGCAGGGGCCGAATCAGCCCCAGCATTTT. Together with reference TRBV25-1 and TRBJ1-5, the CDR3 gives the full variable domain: EADIYQTPRYLVIGTGKKITLECSQTMGHDKMYWYQQDPGMELHLIHYSYGVNSTEKGDLSSESTVSRIRTEHFPLTLESARPSHTSQYLCASSEQGPNQPQHFGDGTRLSIL.

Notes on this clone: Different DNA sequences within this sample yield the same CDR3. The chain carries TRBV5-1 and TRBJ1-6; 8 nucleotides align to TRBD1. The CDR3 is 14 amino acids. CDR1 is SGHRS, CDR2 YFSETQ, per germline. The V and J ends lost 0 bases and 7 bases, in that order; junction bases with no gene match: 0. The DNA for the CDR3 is TGCGCCAGCAGCTTGGGGGACAGGAATTCACCCCTCCACTTT. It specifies CASSLGDRNSPLHF. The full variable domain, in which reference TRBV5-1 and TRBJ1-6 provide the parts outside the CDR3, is KAGVTQTPRYLIKTRGQQVTLSCSPISGHRSVSWYQQTPGQGLQFLFEYFSETQRNKGNFPGRFSGRQFSNSRSEMNVSTLELGDSALYLCASSLGDRNSPLHFGNGTRLTVT.

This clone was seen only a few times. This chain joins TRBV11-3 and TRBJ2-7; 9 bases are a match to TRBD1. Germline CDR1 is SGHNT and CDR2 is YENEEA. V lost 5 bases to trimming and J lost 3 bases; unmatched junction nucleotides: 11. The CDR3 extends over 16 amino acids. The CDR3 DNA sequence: TGTGCCAGCAGCAAGGGACAGGGTGGAGGGAGCTACGAGCAGTACTTC. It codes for CASSKGQGGGSYEQYF.

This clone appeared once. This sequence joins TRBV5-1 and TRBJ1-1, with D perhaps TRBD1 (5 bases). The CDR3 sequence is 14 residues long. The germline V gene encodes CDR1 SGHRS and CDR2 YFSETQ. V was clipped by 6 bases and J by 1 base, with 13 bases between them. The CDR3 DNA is TGCGCCAGCACCCGGGGGACGAAGAACACTGAAGCTTTCTTT. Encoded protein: CASTRGTKNTEAFF.

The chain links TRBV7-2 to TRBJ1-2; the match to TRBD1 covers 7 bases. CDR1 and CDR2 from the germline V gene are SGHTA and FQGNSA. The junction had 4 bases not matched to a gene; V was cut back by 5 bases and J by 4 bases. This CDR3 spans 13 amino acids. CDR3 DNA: TGTGCCAGCAGCAAGGGGGCCAGCTATGGCTACACCTTC. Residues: CASSKGASYGYTF.

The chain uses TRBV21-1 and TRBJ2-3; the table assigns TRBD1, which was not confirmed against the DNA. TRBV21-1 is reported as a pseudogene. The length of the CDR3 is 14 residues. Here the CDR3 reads CASSQTGVTDTQYF. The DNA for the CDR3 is TGTGCCAGCAGTCAGACAGGGGTCACAGATACGCAGTATTTT.

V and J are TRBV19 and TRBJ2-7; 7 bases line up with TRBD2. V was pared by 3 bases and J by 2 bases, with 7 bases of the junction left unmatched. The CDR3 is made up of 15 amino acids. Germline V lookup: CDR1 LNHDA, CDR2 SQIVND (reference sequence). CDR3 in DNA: TGTGCCAGTAGTATCGGGTCAGGGAGGGCCTACGAGCAGTACTTC. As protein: CASSIGSGRAYEQYF.

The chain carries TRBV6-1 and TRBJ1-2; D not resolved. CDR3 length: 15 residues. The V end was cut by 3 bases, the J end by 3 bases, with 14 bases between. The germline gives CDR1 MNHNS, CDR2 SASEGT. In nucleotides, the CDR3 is TGTGCCAGCAGTGACCCTTTCCCGGTCGACTATGGCTACACCTTC. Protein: CASSDPFPVDYGYTF.

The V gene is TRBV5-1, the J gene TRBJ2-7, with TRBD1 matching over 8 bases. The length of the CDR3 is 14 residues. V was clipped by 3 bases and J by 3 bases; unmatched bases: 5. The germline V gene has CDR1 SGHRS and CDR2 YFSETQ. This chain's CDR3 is CASSWTGSGYEQYF. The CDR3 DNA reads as TGCGCCAGCAGCTGGACAGGGTCAGGCTACGAGCAGTACTTC.

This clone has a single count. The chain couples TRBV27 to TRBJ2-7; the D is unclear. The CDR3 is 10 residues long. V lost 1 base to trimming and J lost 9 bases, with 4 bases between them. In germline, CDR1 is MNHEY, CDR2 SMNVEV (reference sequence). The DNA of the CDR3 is TGTGCCAGCAGTTTATGGTGGCAGTACTTC. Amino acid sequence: CASSLWWQYF.